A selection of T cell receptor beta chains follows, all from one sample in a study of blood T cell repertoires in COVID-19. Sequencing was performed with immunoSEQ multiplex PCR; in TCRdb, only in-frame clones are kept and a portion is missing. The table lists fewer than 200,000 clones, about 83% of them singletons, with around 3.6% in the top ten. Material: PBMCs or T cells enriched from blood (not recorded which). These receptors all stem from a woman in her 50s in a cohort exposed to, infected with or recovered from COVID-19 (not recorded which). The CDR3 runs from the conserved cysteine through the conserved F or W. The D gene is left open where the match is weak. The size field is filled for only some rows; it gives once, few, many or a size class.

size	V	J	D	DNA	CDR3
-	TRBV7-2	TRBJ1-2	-	TGTGCCAGCAGCTTATCCGCAGGGACAAACTATGGCTACACCTTC	CASSLSAGTNYGYTF
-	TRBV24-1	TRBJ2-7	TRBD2	TGTGCCACCAGTGACTCGGGACTAGCGGGAGGCGAGCAGTACTTC	CATSDSGLAGGEQYF
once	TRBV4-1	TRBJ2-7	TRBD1	TGCGCCAGCAGCCCCCACAGGGGCTCAGAACTGGACGAGCAGTACTTC	CASSPHRGSELDEQYF
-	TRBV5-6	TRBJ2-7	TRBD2	TGTGCCAGCAGCTTGGCTCGACTAGCGGGAGTCGAGCAGTACTTC	CASSLARLAGVEQYF
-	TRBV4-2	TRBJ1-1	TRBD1	TGTGCCAGCAGCCAACTGGGACAGACCACTGAAGCTTTCTTT	CASSQLGQTTEAFF
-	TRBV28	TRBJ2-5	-	TGTGCCAGCAGCCACGTATCGGGATTAGAGACCCAGTACTTC	CASSHVSGLETQYF
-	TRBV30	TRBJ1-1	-	TGTGCCTGGTCTGGGACAAAGAACACTGAAGCTTTCTTT	CAWSGTKNTEAFF
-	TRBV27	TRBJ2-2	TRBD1	TGTGCCAGCAGTCGGCCAGGGGGAACGAAAACCGGGGAGCTGTTTTTT	CASSRPGGTKTGELFF
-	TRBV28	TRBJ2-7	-	TGTGCCAGCAGTTTAAGTAGCTACGAGCAGTACTTC	CASSLSSYEQYF
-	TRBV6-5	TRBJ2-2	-	TGTGCCAGCAGTTACTCGAAGCGGCGGAACACCGGGGAGCTGTTTTTT	CASSYSKRRNTGELFF
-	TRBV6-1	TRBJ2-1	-	TGTGCCAGCAGTGAAGAAAGAGGGCGGGAGCAGTTCTTC	CASSEERGREQFF
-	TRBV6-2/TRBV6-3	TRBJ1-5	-	TGTGCCAGCAGTTCAGATCCCGCAGGGTTTCAGCCCCAGCATTTT	CASSSDPAGFQPQHF
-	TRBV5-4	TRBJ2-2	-	TGTGCCAGCAGCTTGGCCGGCGCCAGGGGGAACACCGGGGAGCTGTTTTTT	CASSLAGARGNTGELFF
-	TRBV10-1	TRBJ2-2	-	TGCGCCAGCAGTGAGGCTAGTCAGGGGAACACCGGGGAGCTGTTTTTT	CASSEASQGNTGELFF
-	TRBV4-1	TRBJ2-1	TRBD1	TGCGCCAGCAGCCAGAGACAGGGCCCTGAGCAGTTCTTC	CASSQRQGPEQFF
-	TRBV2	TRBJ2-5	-	TGTGCCAGCAGTGAATTAGTTGCCATCCAAGAGACCCAGTACTTC	CASSELVAIQETQYF
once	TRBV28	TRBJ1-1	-	TGTGCCAGCAGTGCCCCGGGGGAGAGAGCTTTCTTT	CASSAPGERAFF
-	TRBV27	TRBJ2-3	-	TGTGCCACCGGATTGGGGGAGGCCACAGATACGCAGTATTTT	CATGLGEATDTQYF
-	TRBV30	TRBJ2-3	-	TGTGCCTGCACGGGGTCCGGTGGGGGCGATACGCAGTATTTT	CACTGSGGGDTQYF
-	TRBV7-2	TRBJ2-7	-	TGTGCCAGCAGCTTGGTCCCGGGCTACGAGCAGTACTTC	CASSLVPGYEQYF
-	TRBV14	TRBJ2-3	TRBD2	TGTGCCAGCAGCCAAGAAGGGGGACTAGCGGCAGATACGCAGTATTTT	CASSQEGGLAADTQYF
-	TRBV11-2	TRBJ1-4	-	TGTGCCAGCAGCTTAGCTTTTGGGGCTTCTAATGAAAAACTGTTTTTT	CASSLAFGASNEKLFF
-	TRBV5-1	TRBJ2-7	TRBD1	TGCGCCAGCAGCTTGTATGGACAGGGAACCTACGAGCAGTACTTC	CASSLYGQGTYEQYF
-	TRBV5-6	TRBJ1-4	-	TGTGCCAGCAGCTTACAGAATGAAAAACTGTTTTTT	CASSLQNEKLFF
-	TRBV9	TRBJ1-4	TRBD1	TGTGCCAGCAGCTCTCAAGGGGACAGGGGTGGTGAAAAACTGTTTTTT	CASSSQGDRGGEKLFF
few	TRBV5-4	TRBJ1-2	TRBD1	TGTGCCAGCAGCCCTAGGAGGACAGGGGCCAACTATGGCTACACCTTC	CASSPRRTGANYGYTF
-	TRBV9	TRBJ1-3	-	TGTGCCAGCAGCGCCTTTCAGGGAAACACCATATATTTT	CASSAFQGNTIYF
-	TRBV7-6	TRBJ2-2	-	TGTGCCAGCAGCTTAGTTGAGACAGGCCTGACCGGGGAGCTGTTTTTT	CASSLVETGLTGELFF
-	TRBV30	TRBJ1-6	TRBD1	TGTGCCTGGAGTCCGCTGGGACAGGGCTATAGCTCCTATAATTCACCCCTCCACTTT	CAWSPLGQGYSSYNSPLHF
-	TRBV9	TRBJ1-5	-	TGTGCCAGTTCACGGGGAGGGGAATTTCATCAGCCCCAGCATTTT	CASSRGGEFHQPQHF
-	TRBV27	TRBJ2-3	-	TGTGCCAGCAGTTTTAGTCGAACTAGCACAGATACGCAGTATTTT	CASSFSRTSTDTQYF
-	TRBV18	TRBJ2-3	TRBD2	TGTGCCAGCTCACCTGGGATCCTATGGATGAGCGGGAGGGCCGGCACAGATACGCAGTATTTT	CASSPGILWMSGRAGTDTQYF
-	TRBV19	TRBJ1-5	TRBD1	TGTGCCAGTAGTATTGGGAGGACGACAGGGTCAGTGGGTCAGCCCCAGCATTTT	CASSIGRTTGSVGQPQHF
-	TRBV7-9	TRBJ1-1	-	TGTGCCAGCAGCTTAGGGAAGGGGGAGCAGAACACTGAAGCTTTCTTT	CASSLGKGEQNTEAFF
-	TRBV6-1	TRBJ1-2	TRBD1	TGTGCCAGCAGTGAAGGGGCAGGGGGTGGATATGGCTACACCTTC	CASSEGAGGGYGYTF
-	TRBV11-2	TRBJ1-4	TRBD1	TGTGCCAGCAGCTTAGCGAGGGGGCTAAGGGAAAAACTGTTTTTT	CASSLARGLREKLFF
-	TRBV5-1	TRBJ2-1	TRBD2	TGCGCCAGCAGCTCGTTAGCGGGATCGCTCAATGAGCAGTTCTTC	CASSSLAGSLNEQFF
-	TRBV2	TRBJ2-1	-	TGTGCCAGCAGTGACTTGAGGTACAATGAGCAGTTCTTC	CASSDLRYNEQFF
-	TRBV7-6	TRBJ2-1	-	TGTGCCAGCAGCTTAGGGGCCCTGCGGGGAGACTACAATGAGCAGTTCTTC	CASSLGALRGDYNEQFF
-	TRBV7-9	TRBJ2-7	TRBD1	TGTGCCAGCAGCTCTCCCCAGGGACAGGGGGACTACGAGCAGTACTTC	CASSSPQGQGDYEQYF
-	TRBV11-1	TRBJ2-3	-	TGTGCCAGCAGCTCGACGACCGGGATTCTCACAGATACGCAGTATTTT	CASSSTTGILTDTQYF
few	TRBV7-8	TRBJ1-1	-	TGTGCCAGCAGCCCATGGCCGGGCACTGAAGCTTTCTTT	CASSPWPGTEAFF
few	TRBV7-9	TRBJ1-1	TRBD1	TGTGCCAGCAGCTTAGGGGGACAGTTAGGGGCCACTGAAGCTTTCTTT	CASSLGGQLGATEAFF
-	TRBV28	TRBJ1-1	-	TGTGCCAGCAGTTTAACAGGGTTGAACACTGAAGCTTTCTTT	CASSLTGLNTEAFF
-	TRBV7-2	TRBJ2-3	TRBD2	TGTGCCAGCAGTAGCGGGGATGCGCAGTATTTT	CASSSGDAQYF
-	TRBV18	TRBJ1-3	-	TGTGCCAGCTCACCTCTAACAGATGGAAACACCATATATTTT	CASSPLTDGNTIYF
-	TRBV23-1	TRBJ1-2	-	TGCGCCAGCAGTCACCCCCGTAGACAGCGAAGATCTCTTTACTATGGCTACACCTTC	CASSHPRRQRRSLYYGYTF
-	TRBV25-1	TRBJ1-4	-	TGTGCCAGCAGCAGGTCAACTAATGAAAAACTGTTTTTT	CASSRSTNEKLFF
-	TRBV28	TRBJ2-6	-	TGTGCCAGCATTAGGGGAAGGGGATCTACTGGGGCCAACGTCCTGACTTTC	CASIRGRGSTGANVLTF
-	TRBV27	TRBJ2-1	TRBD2	TGTGCCAGCAGTGCTCAGACTAGCCATACGGACAATGAGCAGTTCTTC	CASSAQTSHTDNEQFF
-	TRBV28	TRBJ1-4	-	TGTGCCAGCAGACACGGACAGAACGTGGCAACTAATGAAAAACTGTTTTTT	CASRHGQNVATNEKLFF
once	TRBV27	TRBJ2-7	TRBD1	TGTGCCAGCACATTGACAGGGAGCTCCTACGAGCAGTACTTC	CASTLTGSSYEQYF
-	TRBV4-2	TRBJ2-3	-	TGTGCCAGCAGCCAAGATTCTAGCGCGGATACGCAGTATTTT	CASSQDSSADTQYF